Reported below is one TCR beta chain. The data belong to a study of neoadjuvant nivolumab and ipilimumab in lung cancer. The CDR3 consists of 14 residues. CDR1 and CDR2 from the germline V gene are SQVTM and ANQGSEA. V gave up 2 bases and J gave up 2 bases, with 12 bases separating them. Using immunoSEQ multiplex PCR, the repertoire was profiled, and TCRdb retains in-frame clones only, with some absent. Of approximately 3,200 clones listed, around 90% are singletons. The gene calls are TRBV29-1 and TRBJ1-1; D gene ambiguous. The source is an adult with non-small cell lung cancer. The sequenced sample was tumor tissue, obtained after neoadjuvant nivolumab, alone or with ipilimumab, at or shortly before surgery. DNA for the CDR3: TGCAGCGTTGAATATGGGCCCAAAAACACTGAAGCTTTCTTT. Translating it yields CSVEYGPKNTEAFF.